The 28 T cell receptor beta chains given below trace back to one sample, sequenced in a study of blood T cell repertoires in COVID-19 (dated by TCRdb to about 2020). Receptor libraries were prepared by the immunoSEQ multiplex PCR assay. The clones in this table, taken by TCRdb from immuneACCESS, are in-frame only. Not every clone is retained; where verified, under half of the shortfall comes from an unresolved V gene, and the cause of the rest is unknown. Counted in this sample were approximately 100,000 clones; roughly nine tenths of them appeared once. The ten largest clones represent around 15% of the sample. The source material was peripheral blood. Receptors were obtained from a man over 45 with acute or convalescent COVID-19.

The V gene is TRBV27, the J gene TRBJ2-7; no firm D call. The CDR3 runs 14 residues. The ends were cut back, 3 bases at V and 3 bases at J, with 12 bases in the middle. Germline-derived CDR1 and CDR2 are MNHEY and SMNVEV (reference sequence). This chain's CDR3 is CASSFGQVFYEQYF. CDR3 nucleotide sequence: TGTGCCAGCAGTTTTGGCCAGGTTTTCTACGAGCAGTACTTC.

CDR3: CASSQGAGGLKEKLFF. The CDR3, as DNA: TGTGCCAGCAGCCAAGGGGCCGGGGGGCTTAAAGAAAAACTGTTTTTT. The chain has TRBV3-1 (or the pseudogene TRBV3-2) and TRBJ1-4, with D possibly being TRBD1 (6 bases). The V gene lost 1 base and the J gene lost 8 bases, with 17 bases spanning the gap. CDR3 length: 16 residues. Germline V lookup: CDR1 LGHDT, CDR2 YNNKEL (reference sequence).

This clone has a handful of counts. The chain combines TRBV6-4 with TRBJ1-1; 10 nucleotides agree with TRBD1. The CDR3 is made up of 13 amino acids. The V gene end was trimmed by 3 bases and the J gene end by 10 bases; junction bases not matched to a gene: 5. Germline V gene lookup returns CDR1 MRHNA and CDR2 SNTAGT. DNA for the CDR3: TGTGCCAGCAGTGAGGGACAGGGGTTGAGAGCTTTCTTT. Translation gives CASSEGQGLRAFF.

The chain joins TRBV7-8 to TRBJ2-5; D is unresolved. V shed 2 bases and J shed 1 base, with 5 bases lying between them. The CDR3 is 13 residues long. Per the germline V gene, CDR1 is SGHVS and CDR2 is FQNEAQ. CDR3 residues: CASSLYLQETQYF. The DNA for the CDR3 is TGTGCCAGCAGCTTATATCTCCAAGAGACCCAGTACTTC.

The chain has TRBV6-5 and TRBJ1-2; TRBD1 agrees at 7 bases. This CDR3 region has 13 residues. Losses at the gene ends were 0 bases for V and 5 bases for J; bases not matched to a gene: 0. Germline CDR1 reads MNHEY; CDR2 reads SVGAGI. CDR3 DNA sequence: TGTGCCAGCAGTTACTCGACAGGGTATGGCTACACCTTC. Translation gives CASSYSTGYGYTF.

Concerning this clone itself: Compared with germline, one end of the junction differs, possibly owing to a read error. The chain combines TRBV5-4 with TRBJ2-2, with D possibly TRBD2 on 5 matching bases. From germline, CDR1 is SGHNT and CDR2 YYREEE (reference sequence). The CDR3 has 15 residues. CDR3 in amino acids: CASSLEPRNTGELFF. The DNA for the CDR3 is TGTGCCAGCAGCTTGGAGCCCAGGAACACCGGGGAACTGTTTTTT.

The chain joins TRBV6-2 or TRBV6-3 to TRBJ1-5; D remains ambiguous. Per the germline V gene, CDR1 is MNHEY and CDR2 is SVGEGT. V lost 0 bases, J lost 5 bases, and 2 bases lay in between. This CDR3 is built from 12 residues. The CDR3 is CASSYSYQPQHF. In DNA form, the CDR3 reads TGTGCCAGCAGTTACTCCTATCAGCCCCAGCATTTT.

V usage is TRBV2 and J usage is TRBJ2-1, with 10 bases that match TRBD2. Germline CDR1 and CDR2: SNHLY and FYNNEI. This CDR3 is built from 11 residues. V shed 4 bases, J shed 15 bases, and the junction held 3 bases outside the gene matches. The CDR3: CASSASGGLFF. The DNA of the CDR3 is TGTGCCAGCAGTGCTAGCGGGGGACTGTTCTTC.

The chain couples TRBV4-2 to TRBJ1-1; D is undetermined. Looked up from germline, CDR1 is LGHNA and CDR2 is YNFKEQ. The CDR3 has 13 amino acids. V shed 1 base and J shed 8 bases, with 11 bases lying between them. CDR3 sequence: CASSQVEREEAFF. In nucleotides, the CDR3 is TGTGCCAGCAGCCAAGTTGAGAGGGAGGAAGCTTTCTTT.

CDR3 sequence reads: CASSFSRVRAFF. In DNA form, the CDR3 reads TGTGCCAGCAGTTTCTCACGGGTACGGGCTTTCTTT. V usage is TRBV12-3 or TRBV12-4 and J usage is TRBJ1-1; no clear D. There are 12 residues in the CDR3. V was clipped by 3 bases and J by 11 bases, with 13 bases between them.

The J gene is TRBJ2-2, the V gene TRBV6-2 or TRBV6-3; D ambiguous. Germline loops: CDR1 MNHEY, CDR2 SVGEGT. V was cut by 5 bases and J by 7 bases, with 5 bases left in between. The CDR3 totals 11 residues. CDR3 protein: CASSRSGELFF. As DNA, the CDR3 is TGTGCCAGCAGTCGCAGCGGGGAGCTGTTTTTT.

The sample holds a few counts of this clone. The chain couples TRBV5-1 to TRBJ2-3, with D maybe TRBD1 (6 bases). The V end was cut by 3 bases, the J end by 6 bases, with 17 bases between. Germline V lookup: CDR1 SGHRS, CDR2 YFSETQ. The length of the CDR3 is 15 residues. The CDR3 sequence is CASSSAWGLEDTQYF. The CDR3 DNA follows: TGCGCCAGCAGCTCCGCCTGGGGGCTGGAGGATACGCAGTATTTT.

The V call is TRBV5-6, the J call TRBJ2-4, with TRBD1 as a possible D gene (6 bases). The CDR3 totals 15 residues. Between the trimmed V and J ends, which lost 4 bases and 0 bases, there was a span of 11 bases. Germline V gene lookup returns CDR1 SGHDT and CDR2 YYEEEE. This chain's CDR3 is CASSNLQGAKNIQYF. The CDR3 nucleotides read TGTGCCAGCAGCAATTTACAGGGAGCCAAAAACATTCAGTACTTC.

The V and J genes are TRBV3-1 (or the pseudogene TRBV3-2) and TRBJ1-1, with TRBD1 as a possible D gene (5 bases). CDR1 is LGHDT and CDR2 is YNNKEL in the germline V gene (reference sequence). The ends were cut back, 6 bases at V and 5 bases at J, with 16 bases in the middle. The CDR3 loop spans 14 amino acids. The CDR3 sequence is CASRTYGGETEAFF. Written as DNA, the CDR3 is TGTGCCAGCAGGACCTACGGAGGGGAAACTGAAGCTTTCTTT.

V usage is TRBV4-1 and J usage is TRBJ2-7, with a possible D match to TRBD1 (6 bases). The CDR3 is made up of 13 amino acids. CDR1 is MGHRA, CDR2 YSYEKL, per germline. Trimming stripped 0 bases from V and 4 bases from J, with 7 bases between. Written as DNA, the CDR3 is TGCGCCAGCAGCCAAGATAGGGGGTACGAGCAGTACTTC. Translation: CASSQDRGYEQYF.

The chain is built from TRBV6-6 and TRBJ2-5; possibly TRBD2 for D (5 bases). This CDR3 is built from 15 residues. Germline CDR1 is MNHNY and CDR2 is SVGAGI (reference sequence). Trimming removed 5 bases from V and 2 bases from J, with 15 bases in between. In DNA, the CDR3 is TGTGCCAGCAGTCCCCTGAGGGCCCTACAAGAGACCCAGTACTTC. Protein: CASSPLRALQETQYF.

The J gene is TRBJ1-4, the V gene TRBV5-1, with D perhaps TRBD1 (5 bases). The CDR3 length is 15 residues. V lost 3 bases, J lost 8 bases, and 17 bases lay in between. The germline CDR1 and CDR2 sequences are SGHRS and YFSETQ. The CDR3 region is CASSSDRGKAEKLFF. The DNA of the CDR3 is TGCGCCAGCAGCTCCGATCGGGGGAAGGCCGAAAAACTGTTTTTT.

The genes are TRBV19 and TRBJ1-3, with a tentative D call TRBD1 (6 bases). V gave up 5 bases and J gave up 2 bases, with 10 bases separating them. The CDR3 has 14 residues. Germline V gene lookup returns CDR1 LNHDA and CDR2 SQIVND (reference sequence). Here the CDR3 DNA reads TGTGCCAGTAGTGCCAGGGGTGCTGGAAACACCATATATTTT. Protein sequence: CASSARGAGNTIYF.

This clone has a handful of counts. V and J are TRBV5-1 and TRBJ1-6, with TRBD1 matching 8 bases. CDR3 length equals 14 residues. Germline assignment: CDR1 SGHRS and CDR2 YFSETQ. With 3 bases clipped from V and 9 bases from J, the junction kept 5 bases outside the gene matches. CDR3 sequence: CASSSGQAGSPLHF. CDR3 nucleotide sequence: TGCGCCAGCAGCTCGGGACAGGCGGGTTCACCCCTCCACTTT.

This chain joins TRBV11-1 and TRBJ1-2; D unresolved. The germline V gene has CDR1 SGHAT and CDR2 FQDESV (reference sequence). The V and J ends lost 5 bases and 5 bases respectively, with 15 bases between them. The CDR3 length is 14 residues. The CDR3: CASSAAGIRYGYTF. The CDR3 coding sequence is TGTGCCAGCAGCGCTGCGGGCATTAGATATGGCTACACCTTC.

Only a few counts were recorded for this clone. The rearrangement links TRBV9 to TRBJ2-2; no firm D call. Germline CDR1 SGDLS, CDR2 YYNGEE. V was cut by 3 bases and J by 3 bases, with 9 bases left in between. The CDR3 runs to 14 residues. This chain's CDR3 is CASSDPGDTGELFF. CDR3 in DNA: TGTGCCAGCAGCGATCCCGGAGACACCGGGGAGCTGTTTTTT.

The V call is TRBV7-9, the J call TRBJ1-1; D remains ambiguous. Trimming shortened V by 3 bases and J by 11 bases, and 16 bases separated the two germline ends. This CDR3 region has 13 residues. CDR1 is SEHNR and CDR2 is FQNEAQ in the germline V gene (reference sequence). The CDR3 loop is CASSFPPSTRAFF. In DNA form, the CDR3 reads TGTGCCAGCAGCTTTCCCCCCTCAACTCGGGCTTTCTTT.

The chain is built from TRBV6-4 and TRBJ1-5; D remains unclear. CDR3 size: 15 residues. CDR1 MRHNA and CDR2 SNTAGT come from the germline V gene. V lost 6 bases to trimming and J lost 0 bases, with 12 bases between them. CDR3 protein: CASRLEGSSNQPQHF. The CDR3 DNA sequence: TGTGCCAGCAGGCTCGAGGGAAGTAGCAATCAGCCCCAGCATTTT.

The CDR3 spells CASSQGSGTVYSGANVLTF. DNA for the CDR3: TGTGCCAGCAGCCAAGGCTCCGGGACAGTTTATTCTGGGGCCAACGTCCTGACTTTC. The J gene is TRBJ2-6, the V gene TRBV14, with 7 nucleotides matching TRBD1. The CDR3 has 19 residues. Germline V gene sequence: CDR1 SGHDN, CDR2 FVKESK. V was pared by 1 base and J by 1 base, with 10 bases of the junction left unmatched.

This clone came up a few times. The CDR3 DNA sequence: TGTGCCAGCAGTGAAGTGTCGAGCTCCTATAATTCACCCCTCCACTTT. It encodes CASSEVSSSYNSPLHF. The chain links TRBV2 to TRBJ1-6; D remains ambiguous. The CDR3 is made up of 16 amino acids. The germline CDR1 and CDR2 sequences are SNHLY and FYNNEI. V lost 1 base and J lost 0, with 7 bases in between.

The V gene is TRBV19, the J gene TRBJ2-2; D is possibly TRBD2 (7 bases). The CDR3 is made up of 14 amino acids. Per germline, CDR1 LNHDA and CDR2 SQIVND (reference sequence). V was pared by 4 bases and J by 4 bases, with 10 bases between. As DNA, the CDR3 is TGTGCCAGTAGTAGGGGAGGGGGCACCGGGGAGCTGTTTTTT. This translates into CASSRGGGTGELFF. Filled out from reference TRBV19 and TRBJ2-2, the complete variable domain reads DGGITQSPKYLFRKEGQNVTLSCEQNLNHDAMYWYRQDPGQGLRLIYYSQIVNDFQKGDIAEGYSVSREKKESFPLTVTSAQKNPTAFYLCASSRGGGTGELFFGEGSRLTVL.

V is TRBV10-3 and J is TRBJ2-7, with 8 nucleotides matching TRBD1. After removal of 6 bases from V and 3 bases from J, the junction contained 1 base not matched to a gene. CDR1 and CDR2 from the germline V gene are ENHRY and SYGVKD. The CDR3 sequence is 12 residues long. The CDR3, as DNA: TGTGCCATCAGAGGACAGGGCTACGAGCAGTACTTC. Its translation: CAIRGQGYEQYF.

The chain combines TRBV3-1 (or the pseudogene TRBV3-2) with TRBJ1-1; 11 bases align to TRBD1. Losses at the gene ends were 4 bases for V and 4 bases for J; bases not matched to a gene: 2. Germline assignment: CDR1 LGHDT and CDR2 YNNKEL (reference sequence). The CDR3 loop spans 14 amino acids. The CDR3 DNA follows: TGTGCCAGCAGCCCGGACAGGGGGCTCACTGAAGCTTTCTTT. Its protein product is CASSPDRGLTEAFF.